These 7 T cell receptor beta chains share one sample of origin, sequenced in a study of cytomegalovirus exposure and HLA in healthy donors. A multiplex PCR was run with 60 Vbeta primers and 13 Jbeta primers. Clones were read by immunoSEQ multiplex PCR, and TCRdb kept only the in-frame ones, dropping some. The profile covers 100,000 to 150,000 clones, with 65% to 80% appearing a single time and roughly 3.2% taken by the ten largest. Sample: PBMCs. The receptors derive from a man aged 30 to 45 in good health and CMV-seronegative.

The CDR3 nucleotides are TGTGCCATCAGTGGGCCAGGGGTGACTGAAGCTTTCTTT. Its translation is CAISGPGVTEAFF. The rearrangement uses TRBV10-3 and TRBJ1-1; D might be TRBD1 (6 bases). Trimming cost V 4 bases and J 5 bases, with 11 bases left between them. The CDR3 extends over 13 amino acids. Germline CDR1 reads ENHRY; CDR2 reads SYGVKD.

The V call is TRBV6-1, the J call TRBJ2-7; 10 nucleotides line up with TRBD2. Germline V CDR1 and CDR2: MNHNS, SASEGT. Losses at the gene ends were 2 bases for V and 1 base for J; bases not matched to a gene: 5. The CDR3 spans 16 residues. For the CDR3, the DNA is TGTGCCAGCAGTGAACTGGGTAGCGGGAGGTCCTACGAGCAGTACTTC. It codes for CASSELGSGRSYEQYF.

This clone was observed once. This chain joins TRBV7-6 and TRBJ2-6; 11 bases align to TRBD1. The germline gives CDR1 SGHVS, CDR2 FNYEAQ. J gave up 2 bases and V 3 bases, and 3 bases lay outside the gene matches. This CDR3 is built from 17 residues. The CDR3 sequence: CASSLEGQGAGANVLTF. The CDR3 DNA reads TGTGCCAGCAGCTTGGAGGGACAGGGGGCTGGGGCCAACGTCCTGACTTTC.

A single count supports this clone. The V and J genes are TRBV6-6 and TRBJ2-5, with 9 bases lining up with TRBD2. This CDR3 contains 16 residues. CDR1 MNHNY and CDR2 SVGAGI come from the germline V gene (reference sequence). Germline trimming cut 5 bases from V and 5 bases from J; bases unmatched to any gene: 12. The chain's CDR3 is CASSNLSGGLVETQYF. Written as DNA, the CDR3 is TGTGCCAGCAGTAACCTTAGCGGGGGCTTGGTTGAGACCCAGTACTTC.

The chain carries TRBV18 and TRBJ2-4, with D unclear. The CDR3 has 19 residues. Per germline, CDR1 KGHSH and CDR2 LQKENI. V was pared by 3 bases and J by 0 bases, with 21 bases between. CDR3 DNA sequence: TGTGCCAGCTCACCCCTGGGTAGCCCTCTTCCCTCAGCCAAAAACATTCAGTACTTC. Encoded protein: CASSPLGSPLPSAKNIQYF. The full variable domain, its missing parts supplied by reference TRBV18 and TRBJ2-4, is NAGVMQNPRHLVRRRGQEARLRCSPMKGHSHVYWYRQLPEEGLKFMVYLQKENIIDESGMPKERFSAEFPKEGPSILRIQQVVRGDSAAYFCASSPLGSPLPSAKNIQYFGAGTRLSVL.

The CDR3 here is CATSSVPGGGGTDTQYF. CDR3 coding DNA: TGTGCCACCAGCTCCGTTCCAGGGGGTGGGGGCACAGATACGCAGTATTTT. This rearrangement joins TRBV15 to TRBJ2-3; 7 bases fit TRBD1. Losses at the gene ends were 5 bases for V and 1 base for J; bases not matched to a gene: 12. Germline V gene lookup returns CDR1 LNHNV and CDR2 YYDKDF (reference sequence). The CDR3 loop spans 17 amino acids.

This clone has a handful of counts. The rearrangement joins TRBV10-3 to TRBJ1-5; 10 positions match TRBD1. This CDR3 contains 15 residues. Germline V gene lookup returns CDR1 ENHRY and CDR2 SYGVKD. With 4 bases clipped from V and 5 bases from J, the junction kept 5 bases outside the gene matches. The CDR3 sequence is CAISVTGTGDQPQHF. CDR3 DNA: TGTGCCATCAGTGTAACCGGGACAGGGGATCAGCCCCAGCATTTT.